Following are 3 T cell receptor beta chains from one sample sequenced in a study of beta chain features in type 1 diabetes. Whole-study results and caveats: Patients with Type 1 diabetes showed moderately but significantly shorter TCRB CDR3s in all four CD4+ subsets.

For these TCRs, the target antigens are not known. Sequenced material consisted of expressed TCRB transcripts (all of the isolated RNA was reverse transcribed). The protocol was immunoSEQ multiplex PCR, while the TCRdb copy is restricted to in-frame clones and leaves out a portion. Of about 400,000 clones in the sample, around 12% were seen once. The sequenced sample consisted of naive CD4+ T cells from blood. These receptors all stem from a woman aged 18 to 35 with type 1 diabetes.

This clone was observed a handful of times. The CDR3 loop is CASSQGRPGQGEFF. The CDR3 nucleotides read TGTGCCAGCAGCCAAGGCAGGCCGGGACAGGGCGAGTTCTTC. V is TRBV14 and J is TRBJ2-1, with TRBD1 matching 9 bases. With V trimmed by 1 base and J by 14 bases, 9 bases remained unmatched. The CDR3 extends over 14 amino acids. The germline gives CDR1 SGHDN, CDR2 FVKESK.

This CDR3 reads CASSQESSGRTDTQYF. The CDR3 DNA is TGCGCCAGCAGCCAAGAATCTAGCGGGAGGACAGATACGCAGTATTTT. This chain uses TRBV4-3 with TRBJ2-3; 11 bases line up with TRBD2. J lost 3 bases, V lost 0 bases, and 2 bases had no gene match. This CDR3 has 16 amino acids. Germline V gene lookup returns CDR1 LGHNA and CDR2 YSLEER.

This clone was seen more than once but under ten times. CDR3 nucleotides: TGTGCCAGCAAATCGGAGGGGCCCGTCACAGATACGCAGTATTTT. Encoded protein: CASKSEGPVTDTQYF. J is TRBJ2-3 and V is TRBV6-5, with D possibly matching TRBD2 (6 bases). The length of the CDR3 is 15 residues. Germline V CDR1 and CDR2: MNHEY, SVGAGI. Trimming stripped 7 bases from V and 2 bases from J, with 16 bases between.